These 17 T cell receptor beta chains were all obtained from the same sample, sequenced in a study of tumor and adjacent non-tumor tissue in lung cancer. Three rounds of nested PCR, following a modified ARM-PCR protocol, produced the TCRbeta library. Via MiXCR, TCRdb re-called the multiplex PCR reads, giving one row per CDR3 protein. The table records 40,000 or so distinct CDR3 sequences, more than 50% of them present only once. The template was RNA from unsorted bulk tissue. Distant lung tissue was collected more than 3 cm away from the tumor edge. The sample consisted of distant non-tumor lung tissue. The receptor set was obtained from a man aged 50-59 years with non-small cell lung cancer.

In the case of this clonotype: The junction departs from the called germline gene at one end, perhaps through a read error. The rearrangement uses TRBV6-5 and TRBJ2-2, with 13 bases lining up with TRBD2. The CDR3 has 18 amino acids. Germline V gives CDR1 MNHEY, CDR2 SVGAGI. This chain's CDR3 is CARSYSGLAGQNIGELFF. The CDR3 DNA is TGTGCCAGGAGTTACTCGGGACTAGCGGGGCAGAACATCGGGGAGCTGTTTTTT.

Details on this clonotype: Since a much larger clone is just one base distant, this may be a read error. The chain combines TRBV28 with TRBJ2-5, with D perhaps given as TRBD1 or TRBD2 (5 bases each). CDR1 and CDR2 from the germline V gene are MDHEN and SYDVKM. The CDR3 runs to 13 residues. The CDR3 nucleotides are TGTGCCAGCACCAAAGGGGATATTGGGACCCGGTACTTC. Protein: CASTKGDIGTRYF. The entire variable domain, with the rest obtained from reference TRBV28 and TRBJ2-5, is as follows: DVKVTQSSRYLVKRTGEKVFLECVQDMDHENMFWYRQDPGLGLRLIYFSYDVKMKEKGDIPEGYSVSREKKERFSLILESASTNQTSMYLCASTKGDIGTRYFGPGTRLLVL.

A note on this clonotype: Possible read error: a much larger clone is one base away. The chain has TRBV30 and TRBJ2-2, with 9 bases matching TRBD2. The CDR3 is made up of 16 amino acids. CDR1 is GTSNPN and CDR2 is SVGIG in the germline V gene (reference sequence). This CDR3 is CAWSRLAGLDAGELLF. The CDR3 DNA reads as TGTGCCTGGAGTCGGCTAGCGGGACTCGATGCCGGGGAGCTGTTATTT.

The sample holds many counts of this clonotype. This chain connects TRBV29-1 to TRBJ2-6, with D unclear. This CDR3 region has 13 residues. The V gene lost 4 bases and the J gene lost 4 bases, with 8 bases spanning the gap. Germline V gene lookup returns CDR1 SQVTM and CDR2 ANQGSEA. Written as DNA, the CDR3 is TGCAGCGTTGGCCACATAGGGGCCAACGTCCTGACTTTC. Its protein is CSVGHIGANVLTF.

This chain uses TRBV5-1 with TRBJ2-1; 8 bases are shared with TRBD2. The V gene's germline CDR1 is SGHRS and CDR2 YFSETQ. The CDR3 runs to 14 residues. The trim removed 3 bases at V and 2 bases at J, leaving 1 base unmatched. This CDR3 is CASSSGGAYNEQFF. For the CDR3, the DNA is TGCGCCAGCAGCTCCGGGGGGGCCTACAATGAGCAGTTCTTC.

This chain uses TRBV6-5 with TRBJ1-5, with D possibly being TRBD1 (6 bases). The CDR3 is made up of 16 amino acids. Germline CDR1 MNHEY, CDR2 SVGAGI. This CDR3 is CASGTIPQGGFPPQHF. CDR3 coding DNA: TGTGCTAGCGGTACTATCCCCCAAGGGGGGTTTCCGCCCCAGCATTTT.

The J gene is TRBJ1-1, the V gene TRBV5-4; D is uncertain. V lost 4 bases and J lost 7, with 17 bases in between. The CDR3 contains 14 residues. Looked up from germline, CDR1 is SGHNT and CDR2 is YYREEE (reference sequence). The CDR3 region has the DNA TGTGCCAGCAGCCGTGAATGGGGTCACGGTGAAGCTTTCTTT. Amino acids: CASSREWGHGEAFF.

The chain combines TRBV6-5 with TRBJ2-2; no clear D. Germline-derived CDR1 and CDR2 are MNHEY and SVGAGI. The CDR3 spans 13 residues. The V end was cut by 8 bases, the J end by 8 bases, with 15 bases between. The CDR3 sequence is CASDSAWGGELFF. Here the CDR3 DNA reads TGTGCCAGCGACTCCGCGTGGGGAGGGGAGCTGTTTTTT.

With respect to this clonotype: Since no conserved phenylalanine or tryptophan closes the CDR3, a read error is the likely cause. The rearrangement joins TRBV11-3 to TRBJ2-1, with 10 bases aligning to TRBD2. V shed 5 bases, J shed 4 bases, and the junction held 5 bases outside the gene matches. This CDR3 contains 15 residues. CDR1 SGHNT and CDR2 YENEEA come from the germline V gene. CDR3 nucleotides: TGTGCCAGCAGCCCCCGGACTAGCGGATACAATGAGCAGTTCTTA. It codes for CASSPRTSGYNEQFL.

With respect to this clonotype: The junction shows a germline mismatch at one end, possibly a read error. This sequence joins TRBV5-5 and TRBJ2-7; D ambiguous. The CDR3 length is 11 residues. The germline gives CDR1 SGHKS, CDR2 YYEKEE (reference sequence). CDR3 region: CVSWAQYEQYF. The DNA of the CDR3 is TGTGTCAGCTGGGCGCAGTACGAGCAATACTTC.

Concerning this clonotype: A read error may produce the germline difference seen at one junction end. V is TRBV6-5 and J is TRBJ2-7, with 13 bases fitting TRBD2. This CDR3 contains 15 residues. The germline V gene has CDR1 MNHEY and CDR2 SVGAGI. The CDR3 sequence: CTSMPLAGGLNEQYF. The CDR3 DNA reads as TGTACCAGCATGCCACTAGCGGGGGGGCTCAACGAGCAGTACTTC.

With respect to this clonotype: The conserved closing phenylalanine or tryptophan is absent in this CDR3, likely reflecting a read error. The DNA is omitted, as the CDR3 cannot be located on it reliably, and the CDR3 follows TCRdb's listing. V is TRBV10-2 and J is TRBJ2-5. CDR1 is WSHSY, CDR2 SAAADI, per germline. The CDR3 spans 14 amino acids, including both terminal residues. The CDR3 reads CASRLSRVQETQYL.

Note on this clonotype: Likely a read error: the CDR3 ends without its conserved phenylalanine or tryptophan. CDR3 in DNA: TGTGCCAGCAGTTTATTTGTTGATGAGCAGTTCTTA. Translation: CASSLFVDEQFL. The V gene is TRBV28, the J gene TRBJ2-1; D remains unclear. The CDR3 has 12 amino acids. Germline lookup yields CDR1 MDHEN and CDR2 SYDVKM. The ends were cut back, 1 base at V and 8 bases at J, with 6 bases in the middle.

As regards this clonotype: One end of the junction is discordant with germline, which a read error may explain. The chain joins TRBV4-2 to TRBJ1-2; no firm D call. The CDR3 sequence is 14 residues long. Looked up from germline, CDR1 is LGHNA and CDR2 is YNFKEQ. The CDR3 region has the DNA TGTGCCAGCAGCCAAAATGGAGATAGCTATGGCTGCACCTTC. Protein sequence: CASSQNGDSYGCTF.

This clonotype was detected many times. The CDR3 region is CASSTEGGTGELFF. Written as DNA, the CDR3 is TGTGCCAGCAGCACAGAGGGGGGCACCGGGGAGCTGTTTTTT. V gene TRBV6-2 or TRBV6-3 combines with J gene TRBJ2-2; the D call may be TRBD1 or TRBD2 (6 bases each). The CDR3 has 14 residues. CDR1 and CDR2 (germline): MNHEY, SVGEGT. V lost 6 bases, J lost 4 bases, and 12 bases lay in between.

A remark on this clonotype: This may come from a read error, since a much larger clone is one base off. In this CDR3 the conserved last residue, phenylalanine or tryptophan, is missing, so a read error is likely. CDR3 nucleotides: TGTGCCAGCAGCACAAATACAGGGTCCTCTGGGGCCAACGTCCTGACTGTC. Protein: CASSTNTGSSGANVLTV. The rearrangement joins TRBV28 to TRBJ2-6; a weak D match, TRBD1 (6 bases). V was trimmed by 6 bases and J by 0 bases, leaving 15 bases between them. The CDR3 sequence is 17 residues long. Germline values: CDR1 MDHEN, CDR2 SYDVKM.

Comment on this clonotype: An end of the junction differs from the germline gene, which may be a read error. V usage is TRBV11-2 and J usage is TRBJ1-1; D is unresolved. CDR3 length: 13 residues. Per the germline V gene, CDR1 is SGHAT and CDR2 is FQNNGV. The CDR3 DNA is TGTGCCAGCGGCCCCGGGATGAACACAGAAGCTTTCTTT. Translation gives CASGPGMNTEAFF.